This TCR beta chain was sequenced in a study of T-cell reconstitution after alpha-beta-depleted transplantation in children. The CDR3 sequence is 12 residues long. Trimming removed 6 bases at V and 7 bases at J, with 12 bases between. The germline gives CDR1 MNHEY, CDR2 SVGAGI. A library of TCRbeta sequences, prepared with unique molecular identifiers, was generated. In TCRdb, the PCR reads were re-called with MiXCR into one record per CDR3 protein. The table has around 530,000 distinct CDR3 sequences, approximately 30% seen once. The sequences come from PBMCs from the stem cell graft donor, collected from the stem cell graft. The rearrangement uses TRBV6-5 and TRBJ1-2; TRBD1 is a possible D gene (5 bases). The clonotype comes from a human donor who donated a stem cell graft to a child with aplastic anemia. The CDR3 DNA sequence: TGTGCCAGCAGCACGGGGGTCGCTGGCTACACCTTC. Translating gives CASSTGVAGYTF.